The source of this T cell receptor beta chain is a study of blood T cell repertoires in COVID-19. Study information: T cells, B-cell-depleted T cells, or PBMCs supplied cDNA or gDNA.

Participants were aged about 18 to 90 years, lived in roughly 25 US areas, and enrolled virtually. J was trimmed by 2 bases and V by 4 bases; bases with no gene match: 3. The CDR3 runs to 15 residues. Germline V lookup: CDR1 LGHNA, CDR2 YNFKEQ. In the authors' methods: Quantification of nucleated cells was approximated via reference gene primer amplification. Data came from immunoSEQ multiplex PCR; TCRdb stores just in-frame clones and leaves some out. The V and J calls and the clone size are those of that table, but D and trimming were determined from the DNA. The table includes some 250,000 clones, roughly 93% detected once.

Sequencing was carried out using PBMCs or T cells enriched from blood (not recorded which). This TCR was recovered from a woman aged 40 to 49 with acute COVID-19. The chain has TRBV4-2 and TRBJ2-3; 10 bases align to TRBD1. The CDR3 here is CASSPRQGATDTQYF. The CDR3 DNA reads TGTGCCAGCAGCCCTAGACAGGGGGCCACAGATACGCAGTATTTT.